This T cell receptor (beta chain) was found in a study of blood T cell repertoires in COVID-19. Overall study: The cDNA or gDNA used as material had been derived from T cells, B-cell-depleted T cells, or PBMCs.

Per the original methods: Amplification from reference gene primers served as the basis for estimated nucleated cell counts. Only in-frame clones appear in the TCRdb table, and some are missing; sequencing was by immunoSEQ multiplex PCR. V and J calls and clone size are as listed in that table; D and trimming were resolved from the DNA. The sample holds approximately 210,000 clones; 65% to 85% are singletons and the top ten take about 3.4%. This study enrolled people aged 18 to 89 from about two dozen US geographic areas. There are 15 residues in the CDR3. V lost 3 bases and J lost 8, with 17 bases in between. Germline V gene lookup returns CDR1 SGHRS and CDR2 YFSETQ.

Input material: PBMCs or T cells enriched from blood (not recorded which). The source of this sequence is a woman aged 60-70 years who had recovered from COVID-19. The rearrangement links TRBV5-1 to TRBJ1-4, with D possibly being TRBD1 (5 bases). The CDR3 bases are TGCGCCAGCAGCTCCGAGCCCCCTCCAGGGGAAAAACTGTTTTTT. This translates into CASSSEPPPGEKLFF.